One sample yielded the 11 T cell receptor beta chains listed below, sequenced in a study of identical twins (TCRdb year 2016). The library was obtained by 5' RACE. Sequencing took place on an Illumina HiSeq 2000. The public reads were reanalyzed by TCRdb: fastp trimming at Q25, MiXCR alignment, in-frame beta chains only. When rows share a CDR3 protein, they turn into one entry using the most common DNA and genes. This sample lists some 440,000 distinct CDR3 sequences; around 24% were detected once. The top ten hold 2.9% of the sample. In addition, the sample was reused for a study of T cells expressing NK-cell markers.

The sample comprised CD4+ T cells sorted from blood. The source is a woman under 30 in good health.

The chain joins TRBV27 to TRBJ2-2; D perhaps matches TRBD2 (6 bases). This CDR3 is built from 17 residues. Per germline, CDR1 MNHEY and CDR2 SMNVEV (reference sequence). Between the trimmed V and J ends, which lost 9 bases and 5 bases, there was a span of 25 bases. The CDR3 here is CASKEDSREVYTGELFF. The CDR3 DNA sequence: TGTGCCAGTAAAGAGGACTCGCGGGAAGTATATACCGGGGAGCTGTTTTTT.

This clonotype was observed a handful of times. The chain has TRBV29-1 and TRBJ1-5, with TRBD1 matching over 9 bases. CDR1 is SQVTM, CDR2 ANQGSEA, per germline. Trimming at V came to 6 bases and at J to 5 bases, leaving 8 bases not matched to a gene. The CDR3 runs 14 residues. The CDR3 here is CSVAGTGKDQPQHF. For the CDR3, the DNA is TGCAGCGTGGCCGGGACAGGGAAGGATCAGCCCCAGCATTTT.

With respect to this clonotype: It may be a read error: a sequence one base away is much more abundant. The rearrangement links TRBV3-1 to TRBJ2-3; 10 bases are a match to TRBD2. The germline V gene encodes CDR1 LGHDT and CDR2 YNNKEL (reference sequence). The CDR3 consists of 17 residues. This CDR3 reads CVSSPHPGTSDADTQYF. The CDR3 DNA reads TGTGTCAGCAGTCCCCACCCCGGGACTAGCGACGCAGATACGCAGTATTTT.

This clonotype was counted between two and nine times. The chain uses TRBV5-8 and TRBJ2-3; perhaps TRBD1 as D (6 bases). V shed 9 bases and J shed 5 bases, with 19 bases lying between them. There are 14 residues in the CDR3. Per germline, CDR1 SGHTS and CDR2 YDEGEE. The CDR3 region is CAIARGQRGDTQYF. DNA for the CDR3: TGTGCCATCGCCAGAGGACAGAGAGGAGATACGCAGTATTTT.

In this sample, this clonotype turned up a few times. The CDR3 reads CASRRPSSYEQYF. The CDR3 DNA follows: TGCGCCAGCAGACGACCGAGCTCCTACGAGCAGTACTTC. The rearrangement links TRBV5-1 to TRBJ2-7; no clear D gene. The V and J ends lost 5 bases and 0 bases respectively, with 9 bases between them. Germline assignment: CDR1 SGHRS and CDR2 YFSETQ. This CDR3 has 13 amino acids.

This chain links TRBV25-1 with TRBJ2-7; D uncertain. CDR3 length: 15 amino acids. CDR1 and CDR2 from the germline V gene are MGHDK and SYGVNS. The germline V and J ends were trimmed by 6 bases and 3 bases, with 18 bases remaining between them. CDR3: CASSHLTPQRYEQYF. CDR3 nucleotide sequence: TGTGCCAGCAGCCACCTGACCCCCCAGCGCTACGAGCAGTACTTC.

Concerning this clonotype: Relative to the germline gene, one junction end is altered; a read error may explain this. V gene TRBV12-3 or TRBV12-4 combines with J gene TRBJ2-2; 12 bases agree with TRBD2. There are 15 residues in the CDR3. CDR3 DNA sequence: TGTGCCAGCAGTCCTAGCGGGGGGGCGACCGGGAAGCTGTTTTTT. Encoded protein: CASSPSGGATGKLFF.

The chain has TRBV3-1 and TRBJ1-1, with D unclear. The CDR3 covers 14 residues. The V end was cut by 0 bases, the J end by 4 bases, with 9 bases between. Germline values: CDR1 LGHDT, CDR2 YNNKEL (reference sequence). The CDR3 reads CASSQEAGGTEAFF. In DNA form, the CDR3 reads TGTGCCAGCAGCCAAGAGGCGGGAGGCACTGAAGCTTTCTTT.

For the CDR3, the DNA is TGCAGCGTTGATTCTCGGACTAGCGGGAGAGAGAATGAGCAGTTCTTC. Translated: CSVDSRTSGRENEQFF. The rearrangement joins TRBV29-1 to TRBJ2-1; 13 bases fit TRBD2. Germline lookup yields CDR1 SQVTM and CDR2 ANQGSEA. The junction had 9 bases not matched to a gene; V was cut back by 3 bases and J by 7 bases. The CDR3 covers 16 residues.

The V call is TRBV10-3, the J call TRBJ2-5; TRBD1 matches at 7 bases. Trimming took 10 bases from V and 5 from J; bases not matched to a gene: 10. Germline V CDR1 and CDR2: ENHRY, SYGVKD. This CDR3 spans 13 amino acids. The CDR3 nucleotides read TGTGCCACCCTAGGCGGCAGGGGGGAGACCCAGTACTTC. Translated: CATLGGRGETQYF.

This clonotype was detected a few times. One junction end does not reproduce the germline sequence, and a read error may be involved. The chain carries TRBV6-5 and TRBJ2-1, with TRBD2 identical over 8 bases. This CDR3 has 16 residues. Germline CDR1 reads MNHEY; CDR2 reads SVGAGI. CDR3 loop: CASSNSGGGSYNEQFF. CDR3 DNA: TGTGCCAGCAGTAACTCGGGAGGGGGGTCCTACAATGAGCAGTTCTTC.